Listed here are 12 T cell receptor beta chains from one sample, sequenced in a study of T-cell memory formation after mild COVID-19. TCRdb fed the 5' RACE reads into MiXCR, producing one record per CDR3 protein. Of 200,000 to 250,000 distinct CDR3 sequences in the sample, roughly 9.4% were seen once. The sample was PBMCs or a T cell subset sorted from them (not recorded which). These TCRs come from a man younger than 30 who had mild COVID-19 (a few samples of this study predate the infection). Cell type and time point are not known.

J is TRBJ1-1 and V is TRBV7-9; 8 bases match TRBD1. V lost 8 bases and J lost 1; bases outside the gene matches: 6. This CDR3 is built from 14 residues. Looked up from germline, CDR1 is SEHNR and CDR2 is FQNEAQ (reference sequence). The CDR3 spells CASGPGTGNTEAFF. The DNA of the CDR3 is TGTGCCAGCGGGCCTGGGACAGGGAACACTGAAGCTTTCTTT.

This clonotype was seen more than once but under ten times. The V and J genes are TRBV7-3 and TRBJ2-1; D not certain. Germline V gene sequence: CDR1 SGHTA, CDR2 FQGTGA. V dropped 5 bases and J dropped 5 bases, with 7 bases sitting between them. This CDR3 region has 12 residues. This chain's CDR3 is CASSRSDNEQFF. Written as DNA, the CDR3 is TGTGCCAGCAGCCGGTCCGACAATGAGCAGTTCTTC.

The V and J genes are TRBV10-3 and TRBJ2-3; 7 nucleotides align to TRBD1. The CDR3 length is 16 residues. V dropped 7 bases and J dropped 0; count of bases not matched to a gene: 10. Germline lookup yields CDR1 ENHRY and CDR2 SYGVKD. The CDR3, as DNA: TGTGCCATCAAGAGGCTGCTGGGACAGAGCACAGATACGCAGTATTTT. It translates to CAIKRLLGQSTDTQYF.

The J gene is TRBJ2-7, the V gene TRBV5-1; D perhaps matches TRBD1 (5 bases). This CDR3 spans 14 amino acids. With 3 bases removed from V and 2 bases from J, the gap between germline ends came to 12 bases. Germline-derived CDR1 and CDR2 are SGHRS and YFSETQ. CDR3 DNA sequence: TGCGCCAGCAGCTCAGCTCTGGGGCCCTACGAGCAGTACTTC. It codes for CASSSALGPYEQYF.

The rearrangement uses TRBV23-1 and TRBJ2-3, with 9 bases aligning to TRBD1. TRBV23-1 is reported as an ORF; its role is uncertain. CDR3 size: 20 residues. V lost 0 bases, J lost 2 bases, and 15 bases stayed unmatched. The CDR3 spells CASSQSQGQGFVHPTDTQYF. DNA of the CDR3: TGCGCCAGCAGTCAATCTCAGGGACAGGGATTCGTCCATCCCACAGATACGCAGTATTTT.

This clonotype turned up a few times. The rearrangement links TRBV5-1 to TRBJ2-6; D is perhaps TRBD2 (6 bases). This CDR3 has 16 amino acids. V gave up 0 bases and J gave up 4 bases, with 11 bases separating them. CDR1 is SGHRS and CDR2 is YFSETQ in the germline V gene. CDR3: CASSLEGTEGANVLTF. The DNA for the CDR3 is TGCGCCAGCAGCTTGGAAGGGACTGAGGGGGCCAACGTCCTGACTTTC.

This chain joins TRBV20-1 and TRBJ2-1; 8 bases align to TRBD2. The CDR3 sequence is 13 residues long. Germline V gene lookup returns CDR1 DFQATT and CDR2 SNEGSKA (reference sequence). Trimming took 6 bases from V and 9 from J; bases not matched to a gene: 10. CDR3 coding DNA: TGCAGTGCCACGCAGGGACTAGGAGCTGAGCAGTTCTTC. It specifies CSATQGLGAEQFF.

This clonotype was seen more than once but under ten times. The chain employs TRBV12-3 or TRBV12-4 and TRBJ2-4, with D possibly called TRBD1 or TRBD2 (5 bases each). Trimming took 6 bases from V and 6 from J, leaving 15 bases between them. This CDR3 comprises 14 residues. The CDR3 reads CASSYLVGVNIQYF. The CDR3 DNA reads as TGTGCCAGCAGCTACCTGGTGGGGGTAAACATTCAGTACTTC.

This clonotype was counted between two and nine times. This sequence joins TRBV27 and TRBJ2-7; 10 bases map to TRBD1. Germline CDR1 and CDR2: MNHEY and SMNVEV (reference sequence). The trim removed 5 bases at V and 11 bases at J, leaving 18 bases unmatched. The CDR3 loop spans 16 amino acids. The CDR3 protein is CASSLRAGTGATEEYF. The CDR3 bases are TGTGCCAGCAGTCTTAGGGCCGGGACAGGGGCCACGGAGGAGTACTTC.

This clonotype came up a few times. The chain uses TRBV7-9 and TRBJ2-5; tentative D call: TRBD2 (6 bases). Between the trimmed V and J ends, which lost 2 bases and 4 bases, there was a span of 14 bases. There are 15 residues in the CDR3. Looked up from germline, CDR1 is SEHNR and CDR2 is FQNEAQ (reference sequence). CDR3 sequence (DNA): TGTGCCAGCAGCTTATCCGGGGCCGGGGGAGAGACCCAGTACTTC. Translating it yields CASSLSGAGGETQYF.

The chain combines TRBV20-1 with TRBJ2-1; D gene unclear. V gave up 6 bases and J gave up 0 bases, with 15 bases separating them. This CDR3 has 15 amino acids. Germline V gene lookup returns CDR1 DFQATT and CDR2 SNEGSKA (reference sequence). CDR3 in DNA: TGCAGTGCCGGTCTGTTTTCAAGCTCCTACAATGAGCAGTTCTTC. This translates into CSAGLFSSSYNEQFF.

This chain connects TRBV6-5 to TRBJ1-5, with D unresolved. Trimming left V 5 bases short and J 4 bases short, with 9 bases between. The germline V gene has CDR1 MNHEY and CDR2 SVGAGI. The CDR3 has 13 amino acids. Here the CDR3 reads CASSPDWNQPQHF. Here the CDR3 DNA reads TGTGCCAGCAGTCCCGACTGGAATCAGCCCCAGCATTTT.